One and the same sample provided the 5 T cell receptor beta chains below, sequenced in a study of human T cells and chemical hapten exposure (dated by TCRdb to the early 2020s). Reading the label with the study, this specimen's time point is: patch test 1, 2 weeks after DPC sensitization. The treatment or condition label of this sample denotes: therapeutic diphenylcyclopropenone sensitization with weekly scalp DPC. Library construction relied on RACE. The run used a NextSeq 500. Clones were called with MiXCR by TCRdb after fastp trimmed the public reads at Q25, and only in-frame beta chains were retained. Every CDR3 protein is listed once, alongside the most common genes and DNA of its rows. Present in this sample are more than 90,000 distinct CDR3 sequences, roughly a tenth of which were seen just once. 2% to 2.5% of the sample is in the top ten clones. This material consisted of whole blood, taken in connection with sensitization to the hapten diphenylcyclopropenone (DPC). These receptors came from a middle-aged man with alopecia areata. Some clones in this sample may be carry-over from other donors' samples.

The chain recombines TRBV2 with TRBJ2-7; 16 positions match TRBD2. In germline, CDR1 is SNHLY, CDR2 FYNNEI. The CDR3 covers 18 residues. Trimming took 7 bases from V and 3 from J; bases not matched to a gene: 12. The CDR3 bases are TGTGCCAGCACCGGGACTAGCGGGAGGGCCTTGAGAGTCTACGAGCAGTACGTC. The encoded protein is CASTGTSGRALRVYEQYV.

This clonotype was found a few times. The chain couples TRBV28 to TRBJ2-7; TRBD2 matches 10 bases. Germline loops: CDR1 MDHEN, CDR2 SYDVKM. This CDR3 has 15 amino acids. V lost 6 bases and J lost 5; bases outside the gene matches: 10. The DNA of the CDR3 is TGTGCCAGCAGACCTTCTAGCGGGAGTAGGAACGAGCAGTACTTC. Protein: CASRPSSGSRNEQYF.

This clonotype showed up many times. The CDR3 loop is CASSPMAAGGWEQFF. The CDR3 nucleotides are TGCGCCAGCAGCCCGATGGCAGCGGGAGGATGGGAGCAGTTCTTC. The chain couples TRBV4-3 to TRBJ2-1, with 9 bases lining up with TRBD2. The CDR3 runs to 15 residues. Germline assignment: CDR1 LGHNA and CDR2 YSLEER. J lost 10 bases, V lost 4 bases, and 11 bases had no gene match.

This clonotype was recorded at least ten times. This chain connects TRBV18 to TRBJ2-5, with 7 bases aligning to TRBD1. The CDR3 is made up of 13 amino acids. Germline V CDR1 and CDR2: KGHSH, LQKENI. Trimming cost V 5 bases and J 3 bases; bases outside gene matches: 3. CDR3 DNA sequence: TGTGCCAGCTCATTCGGACAGGAAGAGACCCAGTACTTC. It specifies CASSFGQEETQYF.

The chain combines TRBV25-1 with TRBJ2-5; unclear D gene. V shed 6 bases and J shed 6 bases, with 8 bases lying between them. CDR3 length: 11 residues. CDR1 is MGHDK and CDR2 is SYGVNS in the germline V gene. In DNA form, the CDR3 reads TGTGCCAGCAGCGGGTTGCAGACCCAGTACTTC. It is translated as CASSGLQTQYF. Complete variable domain (other parts from reference TRBV25-1 and TRBJ2-5): EADIYQTPRYLVIGTGKKITLECSQTMGHDKMYWYQQDPGMELHLIHYSYGVNSTEKGDLSSESTVSRIRTEHFPLTLESARPSHTSQYLCASSGLQTQYFGPGTRLLVL.